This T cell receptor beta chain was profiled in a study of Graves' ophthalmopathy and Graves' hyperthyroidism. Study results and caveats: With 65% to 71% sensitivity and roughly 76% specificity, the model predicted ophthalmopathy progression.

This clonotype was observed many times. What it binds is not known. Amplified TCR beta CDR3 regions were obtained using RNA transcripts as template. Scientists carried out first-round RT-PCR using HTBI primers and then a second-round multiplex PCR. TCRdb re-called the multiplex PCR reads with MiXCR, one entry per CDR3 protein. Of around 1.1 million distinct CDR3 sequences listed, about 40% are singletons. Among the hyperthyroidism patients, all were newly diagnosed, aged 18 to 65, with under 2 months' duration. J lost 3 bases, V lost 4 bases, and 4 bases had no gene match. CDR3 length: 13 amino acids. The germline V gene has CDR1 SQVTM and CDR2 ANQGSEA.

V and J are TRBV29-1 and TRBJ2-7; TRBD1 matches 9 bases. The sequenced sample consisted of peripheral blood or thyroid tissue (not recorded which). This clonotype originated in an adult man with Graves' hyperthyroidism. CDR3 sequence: CSVGGQGDYEQYF. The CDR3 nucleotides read TGCAGCGTTGGGGGACAGGGTGACTACGAGCAGTACTTC.